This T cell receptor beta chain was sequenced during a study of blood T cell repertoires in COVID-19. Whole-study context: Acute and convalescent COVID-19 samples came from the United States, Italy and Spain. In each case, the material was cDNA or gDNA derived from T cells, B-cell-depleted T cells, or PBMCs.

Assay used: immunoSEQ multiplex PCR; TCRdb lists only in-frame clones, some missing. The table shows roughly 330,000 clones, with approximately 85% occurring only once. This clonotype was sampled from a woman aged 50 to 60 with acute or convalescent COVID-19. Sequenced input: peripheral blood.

DNA of the CDR3: TGTGCCAGCAGTTACCAGACCCGGGGGACCCAGTACTTC. Its translation: CASSYQTRGTQYF. The chain uses TRBV6-5 and TRBJ2-5; D perhaps matches TRBD2 (5 bases). The CDR3 is 13 amino acids. Germline V gene lookup returns CDR1 MNHEY and CDR2 SVGAGI. The V end was cut by 2 bases, the J end by 7 bases, with 11 bases between.